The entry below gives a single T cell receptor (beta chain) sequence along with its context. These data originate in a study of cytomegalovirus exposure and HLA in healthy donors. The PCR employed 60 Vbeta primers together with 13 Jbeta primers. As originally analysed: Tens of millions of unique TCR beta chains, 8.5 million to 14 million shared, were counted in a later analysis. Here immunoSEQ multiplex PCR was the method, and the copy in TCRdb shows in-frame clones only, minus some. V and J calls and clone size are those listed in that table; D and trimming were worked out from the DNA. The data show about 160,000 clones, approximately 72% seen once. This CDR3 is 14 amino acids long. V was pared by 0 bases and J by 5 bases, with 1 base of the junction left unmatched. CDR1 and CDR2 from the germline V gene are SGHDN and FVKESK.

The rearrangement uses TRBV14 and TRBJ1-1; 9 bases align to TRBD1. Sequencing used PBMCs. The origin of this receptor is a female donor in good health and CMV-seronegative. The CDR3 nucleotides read TGTGCCAGCAGCCAAGAAGGACAGGGGACTGAAGCTTTCTTT. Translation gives CASSQEGQGTEAFF.